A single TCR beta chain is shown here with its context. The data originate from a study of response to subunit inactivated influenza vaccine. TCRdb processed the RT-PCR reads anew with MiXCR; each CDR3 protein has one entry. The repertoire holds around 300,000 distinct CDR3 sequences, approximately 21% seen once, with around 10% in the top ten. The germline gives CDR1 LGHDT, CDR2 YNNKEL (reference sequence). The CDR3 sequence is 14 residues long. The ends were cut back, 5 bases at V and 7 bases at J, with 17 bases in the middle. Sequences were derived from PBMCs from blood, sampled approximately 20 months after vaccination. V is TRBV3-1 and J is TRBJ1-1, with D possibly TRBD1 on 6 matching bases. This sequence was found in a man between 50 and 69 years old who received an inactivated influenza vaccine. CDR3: CASSEWGAGGEAFF. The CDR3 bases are TGTGCCAGCAGCGAGTGGGGGGCCGGAGGTGAAGCTTTCTTT.